The clone carrying this TCR beta chain was seen more than once but under ten times. This sample was included in a study of human T cells and chemical hapten exposure. The overall study: Per-sample TCR yield variability stemmed mainly from small pooled library volume differences.

V lost 9 bases and J lost 4, with 9 bases in between. The germline gives CDR1 KGHDR, CDR2 SFDVKD. The CDR3 contains 11 residues. As for time point: patch test 3, about 24 weeks after DPC sensitization. Treatment: therapeutic diphenylcyclopropenone sensitization with weekly scalp DPC. It was the library that attached unique molecular identifiers to individual cDNA molecules. Original methodology: Just over 95,000 TCRs per sample was the median, with a range of roughly 20,000 to 700,000. TCRdb recomputed calls from the RACE reads with MiXCR, one row per CDR3 protein. TCRdb, rather than the study authors, made the V and J calls. This table holds under 200,000 distinct CDR3 sequences, approximately 30% found once.

The specimen comprised whole blood, sampled in connection with sensitization to the hapten diphenylcyclopropenone (DPC). The J gene is TRBJ2-7, the V gene TRBV24-1; D possibly corresponds to TRBD2 (6 bases). The TCR comes from a young woman with alopecia areata. Some clones in this sample may be carry-over from other donors' samples. The CDR3 reads CATAEGYEQYF. DNA of the CDR3: TGTGCCACCGCGGAGGGGTACGAGCAGTACTTC.